The 15 T cell receptor beta chains in this list originate from one sample, sequenced in a study of OX40 agonist ivuxolimab in advanced cancers. Profiled with immunoSEQ multiplex PCR; TCRdb holds only in-frame clones, not every one. The sample shows approximately 54,000 clones, 85% to 90% of them seen only once. This specimen consisted of CD4+ or CD8+ T cells sorted from blood, obtained in a trial of the OX40 agonist ivuxolimab. The receptors shown here come from an adult with an advanced solid tumor such as melanoma, head and neck, liver or kidney cancer.

The chain combines TRBV19 with TRBJ2-1, with D perhaps assigned TRBD1 or TRBD2 (5 bases each). Trimming shortened V by 1 base and J by 12 bases, and 19 bases separated the two germline ends. The CDR3 length is 15 residues. Germline V CDR1 and CDR2: LNHDA, SQIVND (reference sequence). The CDR3 coding sequence is TGTGCCAGTAGTATAGGGAGCGGACACCCCGTAGGGCAGTTCTTC. Translation: CASSIGSGHPVGQFF.

This sequence joins TRBV2 and TRBJ2-2; 9 bases map to TRBD2. The CDR3 totals 14 residues. Losses at the gene ends were 6 bases for V and 8 bases for J; bases not matched to a gene: 7. The V gene's germline CDR1 is SNHLY and CDR2 FYNNEI. CDR3 nucleotide sequence: TGTGCCAGCAGGCATAGCGGGGGTTTTGGGGAGCTGTTTTTT. Its translation: CASRHSGGFGELFF.

The genes are TRBV4-1 and TRBJ1-3, with D perhaps TRBD1 (5 bases). The germline gives CDR1 MGHRA, CDR2 YSYEKL. The ends were cut back, 7 bases at V and 0 bases at J, with 13 bases in the middle. The CDR3 covers 15 residues. CDR3 protein: CASKGGALSGNTIYF. Written as DNA, the CDR3 is TGCGCCAGCAAGGGAGGGGCCCTCTCTGGAAACACCATATATTTT.

The V call is TRBV11-3, the J call TRBJ2-3; D is possibly TRBD2 (5 bases). The CDR3 length is 15 residues. V lost 4 bases to trimming and J lost 0 bases, with 11 bases between them. Germline values: CDR1 SGHNT, CDR2 YENEEA. The CDR3 DNA reads as TGTGCCAGCAGCTCCGGACTGGTTAGCACAGATACGCAGTATTTT. Encoded protein: CASSSGLVSTDTQYF.

This chain connects TRBV29-1 to TRBJ2-3; TRBD1 is a possible D gene (6 bases). Germline lookup yields CDR1 SQVTM and CDR2 ANQGSEA. The CDR3 sequence is 14 residues long. Trimming took 4 bases from V and 1 from J, leaving 12 bases between them. DNA of the CDR3: TGCAGCGTTGGAGGACAGTATGGCACAGATACGCAGTATTTT. Amino acids: CSVGGQYGTDTQYF.

On this clone: A junction end diverges from the germline sequence, so it may reflect a read error. The rearrangement joins TRBV10-3 to TRBJ2-7; D unclear. The germline CDR1 and CDR2 sequences are ENHRY and SYGVKD. The CDR3 extends over 12 amino acids. This CDR3 reads CAISEFSYEQYF. The CDR3 nucleotides read TGTGCCATCAGCGAGTTCTCCTACGAGCAGTACTTC.

The chain carries TRBV6-1 and TRBJ1-2, with unresolved D. Per the germline V gene, CDR1 is MNHNS and CDR2 is SASEGT. The CDR3 extends over 15 amino acids. Trimming removed 2 bases at V and 4 bases at J, with 14 bases between. The CDR3 region is CASSESYGRFYGYTF. The CDR3 nucleotides are TGTGCCAGCAGTGAAAGTTACGGCAGGTTCTATGGCTACACCTTC.

The rearrangement uses TRBV4-1 and TRBJ1-6; 7 positions agree with TRBD1. Germline CDR1 MGHRA, CDR2 YSYEKL. This CDR3 spans 17 amino acids. V was clipped by 0 bases and J by 7 bases; unmatched bases: 9. Written as DNA, the CDR3 is TGCGCCAGCAGCCAAGATAGCAGGGGGATTGAAAATTCACCCCTCCACTTT. Translated, it gives CASSQDSRGIENSPLHF.

The J gene is TRBJ1-6, the V gene TRBV28; TRBD1 aligns across 8 bases. CDR1 MDHEN and CDR2 SYDVKM come from the germline V gene. The CDR3 is 14 residues long. The junction had 5 bases not matched to a gene; V was cut back by 3 bases and J by 10 bases. In DNA, the CDR3 is TGTGCCAGCAGTTTCAGGGGGCAGGGGTCACCCCTCCACTTT. Amino acids: CASSFRGQGSPLHF.

The chain employs TRBV5-1 and TRBJ2-6; a possible D gene is TRBD1 (6 bases). V lost 4 bases to trimming and J lost 0 bases, with 14 bases between them. Germline values: CDR1 SGHRS, CDR2 YFSETQ. This CDR3 region has 17 residues. The CDR3 nucleotides are TGCGCCAGCAGCCCGCTGACAGGTAGCTCTGGGGCCAACGTCCTGACTTTC. Its protein is CASSPLTGSSGANVLTF.

In its sample, this clone was seen once. The J gene is TRBJ2-7, the V gene TRBV5-4, with a possible D match to TRBD2 (6 bases). The CDR3 covers 14 residues. V lost 4 bases and J 7 bases, leaving 18 bases between the germline ends. Germline-derived CDR1 and CDR2 are SGHNT and YYREEE (reference sequence). The CDR3 sequence is CASSLGGSLEEQYF. Written as DNA, the CDR3 is TGTGCCAGCAGCCTGGGAGGTTCTCTTGAAGAGCAGTACTTC. Filled out from reference TRBV5-4 and TRBJ2-7, the complete variable domain reads ETGVTQSPTHLIKTRGQQVTLRCSSQSGHNTVSWYQQALGQGPQFIFQYYREEENGRGNFPPRFSGLQFPNYSSELNVNALELDDSALYLCASSLGGSLEEQYFGPGTRLTVT.

This clone showed up just a few times. The chain combines TRBV6-1 with TRBJ1-5; a possible D gene is TRBD1 (6 bases). CDR3 length: 13 residues. Germline CDR1 MNHNS, CDR2 SASEGT. Trimming shortened V by 5 bases and J by 9 bases, and 14 bases separated the two germline ends. CDR3 sequence: CASSWTALGPQHF. CDR3 coding DNA: TGTGCCAGCAGTTGGACAGCTCTAGGGCCCCAGCATTTT.

The chain employs TRBV5-1 and TRBJ2-3, with D perhaps TRBD1 or TRBD2 (5 bases each). CDR1 and CDR2 from the germline V gene are SGHRS and YFSETQ. Trimming shortened V by 7 bases and J by 4 bases, and 19 bases separated the two germline ends. The CDR3 contains 15 residues. CDR3 coding DNA: TGCGCCAGCGCTATTGCGGTCGGGGCCGCAGATACGCAGTATTTT. It translates to CASAIAVGAADTQYF.

The rearrangement links TRBV19 to TRBJ2-1, with 14 bases lining up with TRBD2. The germline CDR1 and CDR2 sequences are LNHDA and SQIVND (reference sequence). The CDR3 has 17 amino acids. The J segment lost 6 bases and the V segment lost 4 bases, leaving 8 bases of the junction unmatched. The DNA of the CDR3 is TGTGCCAGTAGTAAATGGGGGACTAGCGGGGGATTCAATGAGCAGTTCTTC. The encoded protein is CASSKWGTSGGFNEQFF.

The rearrangement links TRBV29-1 to TRBJ2-5; no clear D. The germline gives CDR1 SQVTM, CDR2 ANQGSEA. Trimming pared 6 bases from V and 2 bases from J, leaving 13 bases between. CDR3 length: 13 amino acids. CDR3 region: CSVTGPTQETQYF. In DNA form, the CDR3 reads TGCAGCGTAACCGGGCCAACGCAAGAGACCCAGTACTTC.